The T cell receptor (beta chain) under discussion was sequenced for a study of blood T cells in healthy people across ages. As for the study in general: Per two T cells, template switching captured roughly one barcoded beta molecule.

Collection of roughly 9.8 milliliters of peripheral blood was performed for each donor. Concerning this clonotype: The antigen is unknown.

The study's findings and limits: As age increased, TCR beta diversity per million T cells fell in a roughly linear fashion.

Primers used in a second PCR of roughly 6 to 11 cycles were a sample-barcoded 5' primer and a J-beta primer mix. With 12 random nucleotides, a template-switch adaptor tagged each individual cDNA molecule. Using its own MiXCR run on the 5' RACE reads, TCRdb lists one record per CDR3 protein. The table records 700,000 to 950,000 distinct CDR3 sequences, 58% of them present only once. Between the trimmed V and J ends, which lost 0 bases and 5 bases, there was a span of 9 bases. The CDR3 contains 13 residues. Germline CDR1 is DFQATT and CDR2 is SNEGSKA (reference sequence). Source material: blood. The TCR was taken from a man aged 25 to 40 in good health. The gene calls are TRBV20-1 and TRBJ2-3; D unclear. CDR3 in DNA: TGCAGTGCTAGAGATGCATCCGGAGATACGCAGTATTTT. Translating it yields CSARDASGDTQYF.